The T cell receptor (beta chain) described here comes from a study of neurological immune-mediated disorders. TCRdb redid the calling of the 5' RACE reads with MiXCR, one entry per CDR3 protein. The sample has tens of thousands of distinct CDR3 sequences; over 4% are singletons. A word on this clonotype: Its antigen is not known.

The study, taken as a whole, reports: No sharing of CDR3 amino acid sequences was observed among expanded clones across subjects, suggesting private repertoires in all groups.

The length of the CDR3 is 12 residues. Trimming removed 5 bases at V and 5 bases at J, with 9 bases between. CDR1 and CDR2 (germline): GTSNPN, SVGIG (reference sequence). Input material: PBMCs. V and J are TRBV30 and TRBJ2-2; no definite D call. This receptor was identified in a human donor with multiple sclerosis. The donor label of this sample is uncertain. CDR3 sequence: CAWGKETGELFF. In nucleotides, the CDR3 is TGTGCCTGGGGGAAGGAGACCGGGGAGCTGTTTTTT. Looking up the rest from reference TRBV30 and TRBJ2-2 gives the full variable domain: SQTIHQWPATLVQPVGSPLSLECTVEGTSNPNLYWYRQAAGRGLQLLFYSVGIGQISSEVPQNLSASRPQDRQFILSSKKLLLSDSGFYLCAWGKETGELFFGEGSRLTVL.